This T cell receptor beta chain was sequenced during a study of a mutant IDH1 vaccine in newly diagnosed glioma. Notes on the study in general: Patients showed vaccine-induced immune responses at a rate of approximately 95%.

V was pared by 0 bases and J by 7 bases, with 15 bases between. Germline assignment: CDR1 LGHNA and CDR2 YSLEER. This CDR3 has 15 residues. Time point in this sample: week 11, during vaccination. In every dose of vaccine, 300 ug of mutant IDH1 20-mer peptide was given alongside topical imiquimod. Here immunoSEQ multiplex PCR was the method, and the copy in TCRdb shows in-frame clones only, minus some. The sample consists of fewer than 75,000 clones, roughly 83% of them appearing once. This clone was picked up a small number of times. As yet, its antigen is unknown. This sequence was found in a woman aged 45-65 years with glioma. The material was PBMCs, obtained from a glioma patient whose treatment included an IDH1 peptide vaccine. V and J are TRBV4-3 and TRBJ1-1; possible D gene TRBD1, 6 bases. For the CDR3, the DNA is TGCGCCAGCAGCCAAGAACCATATGGGACATTTGAAGCTTTCTTT. This gives the protein CASSQEPYGTFEAFF.